This TCR beta chain stems from a study of blood T cell repertoires in COVID-19. The V gene's germline CDR1 is SGHAT and CDR2 FQDESV (reference sequence). This CDR3 is built from 14 residues. V dropped 6 bases and J dropped 5; count of bases not matched to a gene: 7. Repertoires were generated with immunoSEQ multiplex PCR, while TCRdb's copy carries only in-frame clones and drops some. The sample contains approximately 150,000 clones, 84% of which appear only once. The material sequenced was peripheral blood. The chain links TRBV11-1 to TRBJ2-5; TRBD1 aligns across 9 bases. The TCR was taken from a woman aged 50 to 65 in a cohort sampled during active or convalescent COVID-19. In DNA form, the CDR3 reads TGTGCCAGCAGTCGGGACAGGGTGGGGGAGACCCAGTACTTC. It codes for CASSRDRVGETQYF.